This TCR beta chain was sequenced in a study of identical twins. cDNA molecules carried unique molecular identifiers, and template switching added a universal primer site. TCRdb analysed the 5' RACE reads with MiXCR anew, one entry per CDR3 protein. This table holds about 240,000 distinct CDR3 sequences, roughly 12% found once. The CDR3 runs to 15 residues. Germline CDR1 is MNHEY and CDR2 is SMNVEV (reference sequence). Trimming took off 7 bases at V and 0 bases at J, with 12 bases between the two ends. This clonotype has ten or more counts. The same sample was also used in a study of yellow fever vaccine responses in identical twins.

Material for sequencing was memory (CD45RO+) T cells sorted from blood. The TCR originated in a woman under 30 in good health. The chain recombines TRBV27 with TRBJ2-2; no clear D gene. The CDR3 is CASKDGSTNTGELFF. The CDR3 DNA sequence: TGTGCCAGCAAGGACGGCTCCACGAACACCGGGGAGCTGTTTTTT.